A single sample gave rise to the 26 T cell receptor beta chains below, sequenced in a study of T cells after posttransplantation cyclophosphamide. Libraries were prepared by immunoSEQ multiplex PCR; TCRdb keeps only in-frame clonotypes and omits some of them. Listed here are over 10,000 clones without any singletons, the top ten holding approximately 26%. Cyclophosphamide on days +3 and +4 followed busulfan-fludarabine conditioning and a marrow graft. The sample was PBMCs, taken after allogeneic stem cell transplant with posttransplant cyclophosphamide. Receptor source: a female patient in her thirties or forties who received an allogeneic stem cell transplant from an unrelated donor, was CMV-positive, and had acute GVHD only. Some T cells could come from the graft donor.

This clone was picked up many times. The chain employs TRBV5-4 and TRBJ1-1; D not certain. The germline V gene encodes CDR1 SGHNT and CDR2 YYREEE (reference sequence). Trimming removed 1 base at V and 8 bases at J, with 9 bases between. CDR3 size: 12 residues. The DNA of the CDR3 is TGTGCCAGCAGCTTGCGAGAGGGAGAAGCTTTCTTT. Translated, it gives CASSLREGEAFF. Based on the CDR3 plus reference TRBV5-4 and TRBJ1-1, the full variable domain is ETGVTQSPTHLIKTRGQQVTLRCSSQSGHNTVSWYQQALGQGPQFIFQYYREEENGRGNFPPRFSGLQFPNYSSELNVNALELDDSALYLCASSLREGEAFFGQGTRLTVV.

The chain joins TRBV29-1 to TRBJ2-5; tentative D call: TRBD2 (6 bases). Trimming took 4 bases from V and 3 from J, leaving 12 bases between them. CDR3 length: 13 residues. Looked up from germline, CDR1 is SQVTM and CDR2 is ANQGSEA. This CDR3 is CSVAGVQEETQYF. CDR3 in DNA: TGCAGCGTTGCGGGGGTCCAAGAAGAGACCCAGTACTTC.

The sample holds a few counts of this clone. The chain couples TRBV19 to TRBJ2-3; 8 bases line up with TRBD1. V gave up 7 bases and J gave up 2 bases; unmatched junction bases: 8. CDR1 LNHDA and CDR2 SQIVND come from the germline V gene (reference sequence). The CDR3 runs 15 residues. Here the CDR3 reads CASKRQGAFTDTQYF. CDR3 nucleotides: TGTGCCAGTAAACGGCAGGGGGCTTTCACAGATACGCAGTATTTT.

Many counts were recorded for this clone. The chain recombines TRBV11-3 with TRBJ2-2; D may be TRBD1 (6 bases). This CDR3 contains 16 residues. Trimming removed 1 base from V and 6 bases from J, with 15 bases in between. CDR1 SGHNT and CDR2 YENEEA come from the germline V gene. The CDR3 sequence: CASSLVSLAGAGELFF. CDR3 nucleotides: TGTGCCAGCAGCTTAGTGAGTTTGGCAGGGGCCGGGGAGCTGTTTTTT.

This clone was seen only a few times. The chain carries TRBV6-1 and TRBJ1-5; no definite D call. V lost 1 base and J lost 2, with 12 bases in between. CDR1 is MNHNS and CDR2 is SASEGT in the germline V gene. The CDR3 is 16 amino acids. CDR3 sequence reads: CASSEGVWEGNQPQHF. In nucleotides, the CDR3 is TGTGCCAGCAGTGAAGGGGTTTGGGAGGGCAATCAGCCCCAGCATTTT.

At least ten counts were recorded for this clone. J is TRBJ2-3 and V is TRBV9; 13 bases match TRBD2. The ends lost 3 bases at V and 5 bases at J; junction bases unmatched: 0. Germline CDR1 reads SGDLS; CDR2 reads YYNGEE. There are 14 residues in the CDR3. This chain's CDR3 is CASSGLAGGDTQYF. The CDR3 nucleotides are TGTGCCAGCAGCGGACTAGCGGGAGGAGATACGCAGTATTTT. Combining the CDR3 with reference TRBV9 and TRBJ2-3 gives the whole variable domain DSGVTQTPKHLITATGQRVTLRCSPRSGDLSVYWYQQSLDQGLQFLIQYYNGEERAKGNILERFSAQQFPDLHSELNLSSLELGDSALYFCASSGLAGGDTQYFGPGTRLTVL.

This clone has ten or more counts. V and J are TRBV5-6 and TRBJ1-6, with 11 bases fitting TRBD1. J lost 11 bases, V lost 1 base, and 5 bases had no gene match. Germline-derived CDR1 and CDR2 are SGHDT and YYEEEE. CDR3 length equals 15 residues. CDR3 sequence: CASSLRDRGGAPLHF. The CDR3 DNA sequence: TGTGCCAGCAGCTTGAGGGACAGGGGGGGTGCACCCCTCCACTTT.

This clone was recorded at least ten times. The V call is TRBV6-5, the J call TRBJ2-5, with unresolved D. Germline CDR1 reads MNHEY; CDR2 reads SVGAGI. Trimming cost V 5 bases and J 1 base, with 2 bases left between them. The CDR3 is 11 residues long. The CDR3 DNA reads as TGTGCCAGCAGTCGCCAAGAGACCCAGTACTTC. Amino acids: CASSRQETQYF.

The chain links TRBV2 to TRBJ2-5; 8 bases are a match to TRBD2. The CDR3 is made up of 14 amino acids. The germline V gene has CDR1 SNHLY and CDR2 FYNNEI. V dropped 8 bases and J dropped 5; count of bases not matched to a gene: 10. The CDR3: CASLVAGPGETQYF. CDR3 in DNA: TGTGCCAGCCTAGTAGCGGGACCAGGGGAGACCCAGTACTTC.

This clone came up many times. V usage is TRBV5-1 and J usage is TRBJ1-1, with TRBD1 identical over 8 bases. V trimming: 4 bases; J trimming: 2 bases; junction bases outside the gene matches: 4. Germline V gene sequence: CDR1 SGHRS, CDR2 YFSETQ. The CDR3 sequence is 14 residues long. The chain's CDR3 is CASSPQGANTEAFF. CDR3 DNA sequence: TGCGCCAGCAGCCCGCAGGGGGCTAACACTGAAGCTTTCTTT. Together with reference TRBV5-1 and TRBJ1-1, the CDR3 gives the full variable domain: KAGVTQTPRYLIKTRGQQVTLSCSPISGHRSVSWYQQTPGQGLQFLFEYFSETQRNKGNFPGRFSGRQFSNSRSEMNVSTLELGDSALYLCASSPQGANTEAFFGQGTRLTVV.

This rearrangement joins TRBV27 to TRBJ2-7; 7 bases map to TRBD1. CDR3 size: 16 residues. V lost 6 bases and J lost 5; bases outside the gene matches: 16. CDR1 is MNHEY, CDR2 SMNVEV, per germline (reference sequence). The CDR3 region is CASRSYGNRGSHEQYF. CDR3 sequence (DNA): TGTGCCAGCAGGTCCTATGGGAACAGGGGTAGCCACGAGCAGTACTTC.

This clone has at least ten counts. This chain links TRBV21-1 with TRBJ1-6. TRBV21-1 is a pseudogene. This CDR3 spans 15 amino acids. The CDR3, as DNA: TGTGCCAGCAGCAAATTGGGTCAAAGAGGCTCACCCCTCCACTTT. It translates to CASSKLGQRGSPLHF.

This clone was recorded at least ten times. The rearrangement uses TRBV6-6 and TRBJ2-1; 9 nucleotides agree with TRBD1. Germline assignment: CDR1 MNHNY and CDR2 SVGAGI (reference sequence). The V and J ends lost 5 bases and 6 bases, in that order; junction bases with no gene match: 11. The CDR3 runs to 16 residues. As DNA, the CDR3 is TGTGCCAGCAGTCCAAAGAGGGACAGGGCGGTCAATGAGCAGTTCTTC. Its protein is CASSPKRDRAVNEQFF.

In its sample, this clone was seen many times. The rearrangement links TRBV6-5 to TRBJ1-2, with D possibly TRBD1 on 6 matching bases. From germline, CDR1 is MNHEY and CDR2 SVGAGI. CDR3 length equals 14 residues. V dropped 1 base and J dropped 6 bases, with 12 bases sitting between them. The CDR3 protein is CASSYFGGADGYTF. As DNA, the CDR3 is TGTGCCAGCAGTTACTTTGGGGGCGCGGATGGCTACACCTTC.

This clone was observed many times. The chain recombines TRBV4-1 with TRBJ1-6; 7 bases align to TRBD1. The ends lost 0 bases at V and 4 bases at J; junction bases unmatched: 0. Germline values: CDR1 MGHRA, CDR2 YSYEKL. CDR3 length: 15 residues. The CDR3 nucleotides read TGCGCCAGCAGCCAAGACAGGGGGTATAATTCACCCCTCCACTTT. Translated: CASSQDRGYNSPLHF.

This clone has only a few counts. The rearrangement joins TRBV28 to TRBJ2-3; D unresolved. The V and J ends lost 3 bases and 9 bases respectively, with 13 bases between them. Germline values: CDR1 MDHEN, CDR2 SYDVKM. CDR3 length: 13 residues. The CDR3 reads CASSFPSQQTQYF. The CDR3 DNA reads TGTGCCAGCAGTTTCCCCTCCCAACAAACGCAGTATTTT. Drawing the rest from reference TRBV28 and TRBJ2-3, the complete variable domain is DVKVTQSSRYLVKRTGEKVFLECVQDMDHENMFWYRQDPGLGLRLIYFSYDVKMKEKGDIPEGYSVSREKKERFSLILESASTNQTSMYLCASSFPSQQTQYFGPGTRLTVL.

The chain recombines TRBV9 with TRBJ1-3; 9 nucleotides line up with TRBD1. The CDR3 covers 17 residues. J gave up 4 bases and V 2 bases, and 10 bases lay outside the gene matches. The germline gives CDR1 SGDLS, CDR2 YYNGEE. CDR3 DNA: TGTGCCAGCAGCGTCTTTTACAGGGGGCGCGGGGGAAACACCATATATTTT. Residues: CASSVFYRGRGGNTIYF.

This clone showed up just a few times. The V gene is TRBV7-6, the J gene TRBJ2-3; 12 bases map to TRBD2. From germline, CDR1 is SGHVS and CDR2 FNYEAQ. Trimming removed 5 bases from V and 6 bases from J; junction bases left unmatched: 12. The CDR3 is 17 residues long. The DNA for the CDR3 is TGTGCCAGCAGCCGTGTGGGACTAGCGGGTCCGTTCGATACGCAGTATTTT. It specifies CASSRVGLAGPFDTQYF. Full variable domain (rest looked up from reference TRBV7-6 and TRBJ2-3): GAGVSQSPRYKVTKRGQDVALRCDPISGHVSLYWYRQALGQGPEFLTYFNYEAQQDKSGLPNDRFSAERPEGSISTLTIQRTEQRDSAMYRCASSRVGLAGPFDTQYFGPGTRLTVL.

This clone was seen only a few times. This chain links TRBV25-1 with TRBJ1-1; 8 bases align to TRBD1. Germline-derived CDR1 and CDR2 are MGHDK and SYGVNS. V shed 2 bases, J shed 2 bases, and the junction held 4 bases outside the gene matches. This CDR3 comprises 15 residues. CDR3 residues: CASSEPGQGNTEAFF. DNA of the CDR3: TGTGCCAGCAGTGAACCTGGACAGGGTAACACTGAAGCTTTCTTT.

This clone was recorded a few times. This chain joins TRBV19 and TRBJ1-1; D gene ambiguous. This CDR3 comprises 18 residues. CDR1 is LNHDA and CDR2 is SQIVND in the germline V gene (reference sequence). The V and J ends lost 2 bases and 1 base respectively, with 20 bases between them. The CDR3 nucleotides are TGTGCCAGTAGTATATTACTCGGCGGTAAGCCAAAGAACACTGAAGCTTTCTTT. As protein: CASSILLGGKPKNTEAFF.

The V gene is TRBV5-1, the J gene TRBJ2-1; 12 nucleotides match TRBD2. Germline V gene data show CDR1 as SGHRS and CDR2 as YFSETQ. With V trimmed by 4 bases and J by 9 bases, 2 bases remained unmatched. The CDR3 totals 13 residues. The CDR3 loop reads CASSGLAGIEQFF. CDR3 sequence (DNA): TGCGCCAGCAGCGGACTAGCGGGAATTGAGCAGTTCTTC.

This clone has at least ten counts. This chain links TRBV7-3 with TRBJ2-5, with 8 bases lining up with TRBD1. The CDR3 length is 13 residues. Germline V gene lookup returns CDR1 SGHTA and CDR2 FQGTGA. Trimming took 3 bases from V and 4 from J; bases not matched to a gene: 1. The CDR3 sequence is CASSFTGGETQYF. CDR3 nucleotide sequence: TGTGCCAGCAGCTTTACAGGGGGAGAGACCCAGTACTTC.

This clone was picked up many times. V gene TRBV2 combines with J gene TRBJ2-7; weak D call: TRBD2 (5 bases). Germline V lookup: CDR1 SNHLY, CDR2 FYNNEI. Trimming pared 2 bases from V and 0 bases from J, leaving 11 bases between. This CDR3 has 15 amino acids. CDR3 nucleotide sequence: TGTGCCAGCAGTGAATACGGGAAGTCCTCCTACGAGCAGTACTTC. Its translation is CASSEYGKSSYEQYF. The variable domain in full, with the rest retrieved from reference TRBV2 and TRBJ2-7, is EPEVTQTPSHQVTQMGQEVILRCVPISNHLYFYWYRQILGQKVEFLVSFYNNEISEKSEIFDDQFSVERPDGSNFTLKIRSTKLEDSAMYFCASSEYGKSSYEQYFGPGTRLTVT.

This clone has a handful of counts. V is TRBV29-1 and J is TRBJ1-2; 8 bases line up with TRBD1. The CDR3 length is 14 residues. The germline V gene encodes CDR1 SQVTM and CDR2 ANQGSEA. After removal of 6 bases from V and 7 bases from J, the junction contained 13 bases not matched to a gene. The CDR3: CSVELDREGFGYTF. The CDR3 nucleotides are TGCAGCGTCGAACTGGACAGGGAAGGATTTGGCTACACCTTC.

The sample holds a few counts of this clone. The chain links TRBV5-6 to TRBJ2-1; 10 bases fit TRBD2. Germline CDR1 SGHDT, CDR2 YYEEEE. V trimming: 4 bases; J trimming: 3 bases; junction bases outside the gene matches: 4. This CDR3 contains 15 residues. Here the CDR3 DNA reads TGTGCCAGCAGCCCACTAGCGGGGAGCTACAATGAGCAGTTCTTC. It codes for CASSPLAGSYNEQFF.

This clone was counted ten times or more. In DNA form, the CDR3 reads TGCGCCAGCAGCTTAGGACTAGCGGGAGGAGAGACCCAGTACTTC. Translation gives CASSLGLAGGETQYF. The chain is built from TRBV5-1 and TRBJ2-5, with 14 bases fitting TRBD2. J lost 4 bases, V lost 2 bases, and 1 base had no gene match. CDR3 length equals 15 residues. Germline values: CDR1 SGHRS, CDR2 YFSETQ. Full variable domain (rest looked up from reference TRBV5-1 and TRBJ2-5): KAGVTQTPRYLIKTRGQQVTLSCSPISGHRSVSWYQQTPGQGLQFLFEYFSETQRNKGNFPGRFSGRQFSNSRSEMNVSTLELGDSALYLCASSLGLAGGETQYFGPGTRLLVL.